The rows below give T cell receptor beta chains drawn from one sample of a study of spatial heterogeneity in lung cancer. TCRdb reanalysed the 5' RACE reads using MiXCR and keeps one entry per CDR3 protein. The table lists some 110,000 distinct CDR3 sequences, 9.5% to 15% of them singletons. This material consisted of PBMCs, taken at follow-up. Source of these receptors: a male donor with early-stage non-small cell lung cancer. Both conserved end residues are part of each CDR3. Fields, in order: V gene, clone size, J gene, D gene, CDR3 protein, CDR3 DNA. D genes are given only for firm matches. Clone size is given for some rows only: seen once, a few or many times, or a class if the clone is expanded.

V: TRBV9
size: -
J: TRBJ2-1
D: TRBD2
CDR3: CASSAKRGGNEQFF
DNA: TGTGCCAGCAGCGCTAAGAGGGGAGGGAATGAGCAGTTCTTC

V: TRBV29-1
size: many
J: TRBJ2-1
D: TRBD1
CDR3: CSAGTGGNSYNEQFF
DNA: TGCAGCGCCGGGACAGGGGGTAACTCCTACAATGAGCAGTTCTTC

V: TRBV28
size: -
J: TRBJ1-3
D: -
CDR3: CASSSLRGPSGNAIYF
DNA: TGTGCCAGCAGCTCTCTTCGAGGACCCTCTGGAAACGCCATATATTTT

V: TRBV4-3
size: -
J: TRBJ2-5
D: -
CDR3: CASSQGGLTGKTQYF
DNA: TGCGCCAGCAGCCAAGGGGGACTGACCGGGAAGACCCAGTACTTC

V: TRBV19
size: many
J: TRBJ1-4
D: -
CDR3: CAAPRQLEKLFF
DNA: TGTGCCGCACCTCGACAGCTTGAAAAACTGTTTTTT

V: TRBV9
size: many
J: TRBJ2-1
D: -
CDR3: CASSVDYGPMFF
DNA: TGTGCCAGCAGCGTAGATTATGGCCCCATGTTCTTC

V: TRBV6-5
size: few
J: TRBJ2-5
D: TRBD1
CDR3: CASSNTGEETQYF
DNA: TGTGCCAGCAGCAACACAGGGGAGGAGACCCAGTACTTC

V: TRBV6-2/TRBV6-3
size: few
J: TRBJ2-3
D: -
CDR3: CASGLTESSTDTQYF
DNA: TGTGCCAGCGGACTCACGGAATCTAGCACAGATACGCAGTATTTT

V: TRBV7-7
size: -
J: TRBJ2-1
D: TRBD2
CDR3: CASSPEVAGGRNEQFF
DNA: TGTGCTAGCAGCCCCGAGGTAGCGGGGGGGCGGAATGAGCAGTTCTTC

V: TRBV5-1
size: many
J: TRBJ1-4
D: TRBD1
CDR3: CASRLGQAGEKLFF
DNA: TGCGCCAGCAGGTTAGGACAGGCGGGGGAAAAACTGTTTTTT

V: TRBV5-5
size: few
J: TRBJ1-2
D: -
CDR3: CASSLSGQVYGYTF
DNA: TGTGCCAGCAGCTTGTCGGGGCAGGTCTATGGCTACACCTTC

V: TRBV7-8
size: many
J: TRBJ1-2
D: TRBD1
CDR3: CASSFSGTGNYGYTF
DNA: TGTGCCAGCAGCTTTTCCGGGACAGGGAACTATGGCTACACCTTC

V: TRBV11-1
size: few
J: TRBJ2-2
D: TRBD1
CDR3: CASSSTTGSTGELFF
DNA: TGTGCCAGCAGCTCGACGACAGGGAGCACCGGGGAGCTGTTTTTT

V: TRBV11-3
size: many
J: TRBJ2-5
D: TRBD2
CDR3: CASNALAGDQRQYF
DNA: TGTGCCAGCAACGCACTAGCGGGGGACCAACGGCAGTACTTC

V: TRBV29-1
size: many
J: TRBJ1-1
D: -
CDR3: CSVSGATSAYTEAFF
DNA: TGCAGCGTCTCAGGGGCCACCTCGGCTTACACTGAAGCTTTCTTT

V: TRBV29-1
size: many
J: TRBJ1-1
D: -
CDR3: CSVDVAARGNTEAFF
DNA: TGCAGCGTTGACGTGGCCGCCCGGGGTAACACTGAAGCTTTCTTT

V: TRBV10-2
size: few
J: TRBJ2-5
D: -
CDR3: CASSEGGGLETQYF
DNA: TGCGCCAGCAGTGAAGGGGGAGGCTTAGAGACCCAGTACTTC

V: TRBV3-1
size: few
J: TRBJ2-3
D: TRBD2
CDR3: CASSPSYPPLAGGGTDTQYF
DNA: TGTGCCAGCAGCCCCTCCTACCCCCCACTAGCGGGGGGCGGCACAGATACGCAGTATTTT

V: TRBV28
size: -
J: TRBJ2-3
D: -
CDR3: CASSPGGTDTQYF
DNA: TGTGCCAGCAGCCCCGGGGGCACAGATACGCAGTATTTT

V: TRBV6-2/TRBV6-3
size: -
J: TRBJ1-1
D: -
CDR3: CASSPPAGRHTEAFF
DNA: TGTGCCAGCAGCCCCCCGGCAGGGAGGCACACTGAAGCTTTCTTT

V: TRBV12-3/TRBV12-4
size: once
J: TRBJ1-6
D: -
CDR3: CASSPRGGRNSPLHF
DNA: TGTGCCAGCAGTCCTCGGGGGGGACGTAATTCACCCCTCCACTTT

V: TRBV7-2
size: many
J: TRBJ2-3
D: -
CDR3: CASSPQGGGTDTQYF
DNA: TGTGCCAGCAGTCCCCAGGGAGGCGGCACAGATACGCAGTATTTT

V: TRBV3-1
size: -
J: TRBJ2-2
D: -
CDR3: CASSPQDTGELFF
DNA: TGTGCCAGCAGCCCACAGGACACCGGGGAGCTGTTTTTT

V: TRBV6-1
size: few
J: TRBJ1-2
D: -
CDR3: CASSRTDNGYTF
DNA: TGTGCCAGCAGCCGGACAGATAATGGCTACACCTTC

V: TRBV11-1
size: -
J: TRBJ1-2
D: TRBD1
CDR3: CASSPTPGQGDGYTF
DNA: TGTGCCAGCAGCCCGACCCCTGGCCAGGGGGATGGCTACACCTTC

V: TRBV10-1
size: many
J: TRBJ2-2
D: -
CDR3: CASSEGGGRPGELFF
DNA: TGCGCCAGCAGTGAGGGGGGGGGGCGGCCCGGGGAGCTGTTTTTT

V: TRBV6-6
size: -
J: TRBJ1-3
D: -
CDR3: CASSYVASGNTIYF
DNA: TGTGCCAGCAGTTACGTAGCCTCTGGAAACACCATATATTTT

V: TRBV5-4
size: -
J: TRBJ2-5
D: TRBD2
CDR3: CASSATGLARQETQYF
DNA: TGTGCCAGCAGCGCAACCGGACTAGCTCGTCAAGAGACCCAGTACTTC

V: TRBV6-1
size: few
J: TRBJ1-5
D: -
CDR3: CASSEVPTYQPQHF
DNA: TGTGCCAGCAGTGAAGTGCCCACGTATCAGCCCCAGCATTTT

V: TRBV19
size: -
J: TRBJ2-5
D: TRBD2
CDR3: CASSKRTSGQETQYF
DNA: TGTGCCAGTAGTAAAAGGACTAGCGGCCAAGAGACCCAGTACTTC

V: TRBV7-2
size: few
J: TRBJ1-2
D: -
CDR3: CASSLGQQSYGYTF
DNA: TGTGCCAGCAGCTTAGGACAGCAGAGCTATGGCTACACCTTC

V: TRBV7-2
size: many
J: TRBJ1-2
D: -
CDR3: CASSYGYTF
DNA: TGTGCCAGCAGCTATGGCTACACCTTC

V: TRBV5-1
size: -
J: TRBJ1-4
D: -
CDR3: CASSLLGATNEKLFF
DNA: TGCGCCAGCAGCTTGTTGGGGGCAACTAATGAAAAACTGTTTTTT

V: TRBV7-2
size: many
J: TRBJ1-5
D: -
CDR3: CASSYGTDSNQPQHF
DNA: TGTGCCAGCAGCTACGGGACGGATAGCAATCAGCCCCAGCATTTT

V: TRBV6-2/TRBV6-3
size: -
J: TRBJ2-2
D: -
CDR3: CASSYPLYGASTGELFF
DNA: TGTGCCAGCAGTTACCCCTTATACGGGGCGAGCACCGGGGAGCTGTTTTTT

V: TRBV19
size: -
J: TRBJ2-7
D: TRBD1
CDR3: CASSSTGALEQYF
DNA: TGTGCCAGTAGCTCGACAGGGGCCCTCGAGCAGTACTTC

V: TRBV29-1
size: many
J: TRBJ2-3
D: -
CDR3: CSVAMAADTQYF
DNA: TGCAGCGTCGCGATGGCCGCAGATACGCAGTATTTT

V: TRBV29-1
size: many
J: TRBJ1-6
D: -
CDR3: CSVGTGPNSPLHF
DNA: TGCAGCGTTGGAACAGGGCCTAATTCACCCCTCCACTTT

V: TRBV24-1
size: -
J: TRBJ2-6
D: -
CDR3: CATSAGSGANVLTF
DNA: TGTGCCACCAGCGCAGGTTCTGGGGCCAACGTCCTGACTTTC